Presented here are 14 T cell receptor beta chains from one specimen sequenced in a study of CD8 T cells in Susac syndrome. With random hexamers, reverse transcription was performed on about 0.45 to 1 ug of RNA. Via MiXCR, TCRdb re-called the immunoSEQ multiplex PCR reads, giving one row per CDR3 protein. The table includes roughly 190,000 distinct CDR3 sequences, roughly nine tenths detected once. The sequencing sample was made of CD4+ T cells from PBMCs. These receptors all come from a human donor with Susac syndrome.

The chain uses TRBV10-3 and TRBJ1-2; TRBD1 is a possible D gene (5 bases). Germline-derived CDR1 and CDR2 are ENHRY and SYGVKD. V gave up 6 bases and J gave up 5 bases, with 13 bases separating them. CDR3 size: 13 residues. This chain's CDR3 is CAISIRGSYGYTF. The CDR3 nucleotides are TGTGCCATCAGCATCCGGGGCTCTTATGGCTACACCTTC.

V and J are TRBV5-1 and TRBJ1-1; possible D gene TRBD1, 6 bases. The V gene lost 6 bases and the J gene lost 2 bases, with 14 bases spanning the gap. The CDR3 loop spans 14 amino acids. Germline V CDR1 and CDR2: SGHRS, YFSETQ. This CDR3 reads CASIDSGGNTEAFF. CDR3 sequence (DNA): TGCGCCAGCATCGATTCGGGGGGCAACACTGAAGCTTTCTTT.

This clonotype was found a few times. V and J are TRBV4-2 and TRBJ2-7; 8 nucleotides agree with TRBD2. The CDR3 length is 16 residues. J was trimmed by 0 bases and V by 2 bases; bases with no gene match: 6. CDR1 and CDR2 (germline): LGHNA, YNFKEQ. CDR3: CASSQSLAGLSYEQYF. The CDR3 bases are TGTGCCAGCAGCCAATCTTTAGCGGGACTCTCCTACGAGCAGTACTTC.

V is TRBV9 and J is TRBJ2-7, with TRBD1 matching over 9 bases. CDR3 length: 14 residues. Germline V gives CDR1 SGDLS, CDR2 YYNGEE. J gave up 6 bases and V 3 bases, and 7 bases lay outside the gene matches. DNA for the CDR3: TGTGCCAGCAGCGAGGGGACAGGGTCGGGCGAGCAGTACTTC. This codes for CASSEGTGSGEQYF.

The rearrangement joins TRBV7-9 to TRBJ2-7, with TRBD1 matching 7 bases. CDR3 length equals 15 residues. The germline gives CDR1 SEHNR, CDR2 FQNEAQ (reference sequence). The J segment lost 0 bases and the V segment lost 5 bases, leaving 7 bases of the junction unmatched. The CDR3 DNA follows: TGTGCCAGCAGCAATCCGACAGGGAGCTCCTACGAGCAGTACTTC. As protein: CASSNPTGSSYEQYF. Full variable domain (missing parts from reference TRBV7-9 and TRBJ2-7): DTGVSQNPRHKITKRGQNVTFRCDPISEHNRLYWYRQTLGQGPEFLTYFQNEAQLEKSRLLSDRFSAERPKGSFSTLEIQRTEQGDSAMYLCASSNPTGSSYEQYFGPGTRLTVT.

This chain links TRBV19 with TRBJ1-2; D call uncertain. V lost 7 bases, J lost 5 bases, and 11 bases lay in between. CDR1 is LNHDA, CDR2 SQIVND, per germline (reference sequence). This CDR3 is built from 12 residues. DNA of the CDR3: TGTGCCAGTAAGGACCGGACTTATGGCTACACCTTC. Its protein product is CASKDRTYGYTF. The whole variable domain, filled in from reference TRBV19 and TRBJ1-2, reads DGGITQSPKYLFRKEGQNVTLSCEQNLNHDAMYWYRQDPGQGLRLIYYSQIVNDFQKGDIAEGYSVSREKKESFPLTVTSAQKNPTAFYLCASKDRTYGYTFGSGTRLTVV.

The chain combines TRBV20-1 with TRBJ1-1; D gene ambiguous. V was pared by 2 bases and J by 7 bases, with 8 bases between. CDR1 is DFQATT, CDR2 SNEGSKA, per germline (reference sequence). The CDR3 runs to 11 residues. The CDR3 region is CSARPGFEAFF. CDR3 in DNA: TGCAGTGCTAGACCGGGGTTTGAAGCTTTCTTT.

The table lists this clonotype with a count of one. The chain recombines TRBV4-1 with TRBJ1-6, with 7 bases lining up with TRBD1. With 2 bases clipped from V and 8 bases from J, the junction kept 9 bases outside the gene matches. Germline values: CDR1 MGHRA, CDR2 YSYEKL. This CDR3 has 16 amino acids. CDR3 sequence: CASSQSFGTDYSPLHF. The CDR3 region has the DNA TGCGCCAGCAGCCAAAGTTTTGGGACAGACTATTCACCCCTCCACTTT.

V gene TRBV5-1 combines with J gene TRBJ2-1; TRBD2 aligns across 9 bases. Germline V gene lookup returns CDR1 SGHRS and CDR2 YFSETQ. The CDR3 is 19 residues long. V was clipped by 0 bases and J by 0 bases; unmatched bases: 10. CDR3 DNA sequence: TGCGCCAGCAGCTTGGGTGGGGCTAGCGGGGCAAACTCCTACAATGAGCAGTTCTTC. Translated, it gives CASSLGGASGANSYNEQFF.

This chain joins TRBV20-1 and TRBJ1-1, with unresolved D. This CDR3 spans 13 amino acids. Germline CDR1 is DFQATT and CDR2 is SNEGSKA (reference sequence). The V end was cut by 2 bases, the J end by 4 bases, with 11 bases between. This CDR3 reads CSARRKSSTEAFF. For the CDR3, the DNA is TGCAGTGCTAGACGCAAGAGTAGCACTGAAGCTTTCTTT.

In DNA form, the CDR3 reads TGTGCCAGCAGCTTACCAGGGGGCTTCAATGAGCAGTTCTTC. Translation: CASSLPGGFNEQFF. The chain recombines TRBV5-4 with TRBJ2-1, with 8 bases lining up with TRBD1. The trim removed 2 bases at V and 6 bases at J, leaving 4 bases unmatched. CDR1 is SGHNT, CDR2 YYREEE, per germline (reference sequence). The CDR3 has 14 residues.

This clonotype appeared a single time. The CDR3: CASSVGPSSYEQYF. Written as DNA, the CDR3 is TGTGCCAGCAGCGTCGGGCCGAGCTCCTACGAGCAGTACTTC. The genes are TRBV9 and TRBJ2-7; D remains unclear. Germline V gene data show CDR1 as SGDLS and CDR2 as YYNGEE. Trimming cost V 2 bases and J 0 bases, with 9 bases left between them. The CDR3 sequence is 14 residues long.

This chain links TRBV27 with TRBJ2-6; a weak D match, TRBD2 (6 bases). This CDR3 has 13 amino acids. Germline values: CDR1 MNHEY, CDR2 SMNVEV (reference sequence). DNA of the CDR3: TGTGAGAGGAGGGTCTCTGGGGCCAACGTCCTGACTTTC. It translates to CERRVSGANVLTF.

V gene TRBV5-1 combines with J gene TRBJ1-1; 8 bases map to TRBD1. The CDR3 runs 12 residues. Losses at the gene ends were 4 bases for V and 4 bases for J; bases not matched to a gene: 0. The germline V gene has CDR1 SGHRS and CDR2 YFSETQ. CDR3 loop: CASSGQGTEAFF. The CDR3 DNA sequence: TGCGCCAGCAGCGGACAGGGCACTGAAGCTTTCTTT. Together with reference TRBV5-1 and TRBJ1-1, the CDR3 gives the full variable domain: KAGVTQTPRYLIKTRGQQVTLSCSPISGHRSVSWYQQTPGQGLQFLFEYFSETQRNKGNFPGRFSGRQFSNSRSEMNVSTLELGDSALYLCASSGQGTEAFFGQGTRLTVV.